This TCR beta chain was observed in a study of control samples from healthy donors and cancer patients. Produced via immunoSEQ multiplex PCR; TCRdb's table is partial and in-frame only. The sample lists 55,000 to 85,000 clones; more than 75% were seen once. The CDR3 spans 12 residues. The germline V and J ends were trimmed by 3 bases and 4 bases, with 7 bases remaining between them. The sequence was obtained from a woman in her fifties or sixties with head and neck cancer. Source material: PBMCs. The J gene is TRBJ2-7, the V gene TRBV12-3 or TRBV12-4; D not certain. In DNA form, the CDR3 reads TGTGCCAGCAGTTTCGGGTATTACGAGCAGTACTTC. Protein sequence: CASSFGYYEQYF.